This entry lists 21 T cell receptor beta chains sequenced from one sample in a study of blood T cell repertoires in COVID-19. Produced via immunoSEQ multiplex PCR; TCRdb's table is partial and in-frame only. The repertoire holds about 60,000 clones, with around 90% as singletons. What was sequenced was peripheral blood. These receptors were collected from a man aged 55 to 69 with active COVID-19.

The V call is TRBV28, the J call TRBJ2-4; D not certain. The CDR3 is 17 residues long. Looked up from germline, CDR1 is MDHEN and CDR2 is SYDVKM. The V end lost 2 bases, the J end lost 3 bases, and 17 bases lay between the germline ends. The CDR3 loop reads CASSLTLKQTIKNIQYF. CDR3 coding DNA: TGTGCCAGCAGTTTAACCCTCAAACAAACCATCAAAAACATTCAGTACTTC. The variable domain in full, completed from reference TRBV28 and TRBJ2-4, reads DVKVTQSSRYLVKRTGEKVFLECVQDMDHENMFWYRQDPGLGLRLIYFSYDVKMKEKGDIPEGYSVSREKKERFSLILESASTNQTSMYLCASSLTLKQTIKNIQYFGAGTRLSVL.

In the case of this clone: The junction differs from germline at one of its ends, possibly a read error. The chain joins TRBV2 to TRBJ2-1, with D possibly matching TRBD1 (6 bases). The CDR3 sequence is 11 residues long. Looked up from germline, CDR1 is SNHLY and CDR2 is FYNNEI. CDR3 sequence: CASKETGSIVF. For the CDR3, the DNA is TGTGCCAGCAAAGAGACAGGAAGTATAGTCTTC.

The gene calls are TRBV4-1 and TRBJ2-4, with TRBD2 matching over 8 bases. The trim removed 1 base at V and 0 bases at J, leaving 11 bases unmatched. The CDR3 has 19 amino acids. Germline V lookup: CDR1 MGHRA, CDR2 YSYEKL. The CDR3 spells CASSQALNSGVGAKNIQYF. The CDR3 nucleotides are TGCGCCAGCAGCCAAGCTCTCAATAGCGGGGTGGGAGCCAAAAACATTCAGTACTTC.

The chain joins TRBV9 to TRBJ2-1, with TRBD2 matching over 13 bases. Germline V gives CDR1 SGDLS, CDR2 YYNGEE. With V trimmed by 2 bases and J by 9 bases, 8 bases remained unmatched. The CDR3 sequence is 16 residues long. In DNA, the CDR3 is TGTGCCAGCAGCGTTAGCACTAGCGGGGGGGTAGGTGAGCAGTTCTTC. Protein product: CASSVSTSGGVGEQFF.

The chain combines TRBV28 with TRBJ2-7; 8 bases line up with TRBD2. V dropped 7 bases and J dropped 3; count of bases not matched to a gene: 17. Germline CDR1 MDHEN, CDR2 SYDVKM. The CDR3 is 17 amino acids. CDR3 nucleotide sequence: TGTGCCAGCACCCTGATGGGGGGAACCGGGACTAGCTACGAGCAGTACTTC. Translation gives CASTLMGGTGTSYEQYF.

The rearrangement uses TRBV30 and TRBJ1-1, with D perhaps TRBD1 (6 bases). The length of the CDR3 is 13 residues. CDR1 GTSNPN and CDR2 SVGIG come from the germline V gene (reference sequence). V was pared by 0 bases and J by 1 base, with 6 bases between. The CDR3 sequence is CAWSVQGNTEAFF. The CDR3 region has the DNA TGTGCCTGGAGTGTACAGGGGAACACTGAAGCTTTCTTT.

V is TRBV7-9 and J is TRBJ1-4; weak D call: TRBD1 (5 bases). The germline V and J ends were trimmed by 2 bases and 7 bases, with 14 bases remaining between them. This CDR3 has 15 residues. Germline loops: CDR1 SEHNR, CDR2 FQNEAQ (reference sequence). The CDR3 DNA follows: TGTGCCAGCAGCTTAAGAGGAGACAGTCCTGAAAAACTGTTTTTT. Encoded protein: CASSLRGDSPEKLFF.

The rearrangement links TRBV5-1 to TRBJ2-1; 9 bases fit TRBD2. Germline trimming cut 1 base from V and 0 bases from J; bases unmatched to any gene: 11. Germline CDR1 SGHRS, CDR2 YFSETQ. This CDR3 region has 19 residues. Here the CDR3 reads CASSLWSSGTIGSYNEQFF. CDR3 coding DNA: TGCGCCAGCAGCTTGTGGTCTAGCGGGACGATCGGCTCCTACAATGAGCAGTTCTTC.

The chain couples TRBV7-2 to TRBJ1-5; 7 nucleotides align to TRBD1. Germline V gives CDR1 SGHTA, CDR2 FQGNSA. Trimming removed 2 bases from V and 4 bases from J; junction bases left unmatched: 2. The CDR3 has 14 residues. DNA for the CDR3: TGTGCCAGCAGCTTAAGACAGGGTAATCAGCCCCAGCATTTT. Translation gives CASSLRQGNQPQHF.

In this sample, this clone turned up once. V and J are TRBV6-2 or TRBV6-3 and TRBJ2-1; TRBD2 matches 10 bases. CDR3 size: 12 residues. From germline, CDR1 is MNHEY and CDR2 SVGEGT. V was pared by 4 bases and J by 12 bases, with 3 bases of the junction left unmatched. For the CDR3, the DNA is TGTGCCAGCAGTTCCCGACTAGCGGGGCAGTTCTTC. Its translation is CASSSRLAGQFF.

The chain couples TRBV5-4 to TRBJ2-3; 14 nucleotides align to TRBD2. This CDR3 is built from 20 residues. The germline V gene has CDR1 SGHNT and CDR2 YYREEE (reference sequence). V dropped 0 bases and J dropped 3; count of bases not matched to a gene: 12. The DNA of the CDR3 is TGTGCCAGCAGCTTGGTGAGACAGGGGACTAGCGGGAGTAGAACAGATACGCAGTATTTT. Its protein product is CASSLVRQGTSGSRTDTQYF.

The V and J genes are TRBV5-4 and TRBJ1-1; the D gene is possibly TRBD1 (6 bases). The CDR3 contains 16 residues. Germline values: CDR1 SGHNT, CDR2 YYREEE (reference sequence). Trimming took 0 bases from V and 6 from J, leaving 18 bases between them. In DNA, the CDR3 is TGTGCCAGCAGCTTGGACAGGGTTGGAGTCAATGCTGAAGCTTTCTTT. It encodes CASSLDRVGVNAEAFF.

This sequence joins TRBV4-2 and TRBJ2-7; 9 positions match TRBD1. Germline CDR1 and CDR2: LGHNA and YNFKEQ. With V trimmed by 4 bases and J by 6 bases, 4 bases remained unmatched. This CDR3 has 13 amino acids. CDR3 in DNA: TGTGCCAGCAGCCGGGACAGGGTGGGCGAGCAGTACTTC. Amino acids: CASSRDRVGEQYF.

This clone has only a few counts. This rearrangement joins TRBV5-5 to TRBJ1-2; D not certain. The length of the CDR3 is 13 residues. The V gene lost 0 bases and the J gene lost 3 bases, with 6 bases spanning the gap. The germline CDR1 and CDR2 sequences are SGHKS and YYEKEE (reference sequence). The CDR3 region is CASSLAGYYGYTF. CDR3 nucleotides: TGTGCCAGCAGCTTGGCAGGATACTATGGCTACACCTTC. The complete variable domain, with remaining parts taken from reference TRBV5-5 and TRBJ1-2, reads DAGVTQSPTHLIKTRGQQVTLRCSPISGHKSVSWYQQVLGQGPQFIFQYYEKEERGRGNFPDRFSARQFPNYSSELNVNALLLGDSALYLCASSLAGYYGYTFGSGTRLTVV.

The DNA of the CDR3 is TGTGCCAGCAATCTTCTCGGGACAAAAGGCTACACCTTC. This codes for CASNLLGTKGYTF. This sequence joins TRBV28 and TRBJ1-2; D possibly corresponds to TRBD1 (6 bases). The CDR3 runs to 13 residues. Germline-derived CDR1 and CDR2 are MDHEN and SYDVKM. The V and J ends lost 7 bases and 8 bases respectively, with 17 bases between them.

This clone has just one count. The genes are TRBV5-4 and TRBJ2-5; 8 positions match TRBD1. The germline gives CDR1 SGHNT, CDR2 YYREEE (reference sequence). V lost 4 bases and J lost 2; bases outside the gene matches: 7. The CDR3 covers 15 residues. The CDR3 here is CASSLRDRRQETQYF. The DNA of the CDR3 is TGTGCCAGCAGCCTCCGGGACAGGAGACAAGAGACCCAGTACTTC.

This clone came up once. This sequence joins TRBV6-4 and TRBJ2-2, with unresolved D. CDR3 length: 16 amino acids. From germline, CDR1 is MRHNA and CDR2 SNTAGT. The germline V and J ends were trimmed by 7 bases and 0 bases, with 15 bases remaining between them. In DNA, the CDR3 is TGTGCCAGCAAGCCCAGATTCGAGGCGAACACCGGGGAGCTGTTTTTT. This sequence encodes CASKPRFEANTGELFF.

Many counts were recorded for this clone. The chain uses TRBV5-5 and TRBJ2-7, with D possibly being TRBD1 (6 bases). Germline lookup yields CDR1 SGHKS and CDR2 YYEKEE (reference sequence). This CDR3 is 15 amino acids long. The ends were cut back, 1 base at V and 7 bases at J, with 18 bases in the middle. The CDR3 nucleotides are TGTGCCAGCAGCTTGACAGGGCAAGTGGGATGGGAGCAGTACTTC. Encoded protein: CASSLTGQVGWEQYF.

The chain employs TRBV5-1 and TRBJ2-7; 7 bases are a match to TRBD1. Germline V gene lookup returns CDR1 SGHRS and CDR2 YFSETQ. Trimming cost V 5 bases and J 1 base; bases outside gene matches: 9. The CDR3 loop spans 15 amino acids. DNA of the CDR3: TGCGCCAGCAGGGGACAGCCATCTAGTTCCTACGAGCAGTACTTC. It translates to CASRGQPSSSYEQYF.

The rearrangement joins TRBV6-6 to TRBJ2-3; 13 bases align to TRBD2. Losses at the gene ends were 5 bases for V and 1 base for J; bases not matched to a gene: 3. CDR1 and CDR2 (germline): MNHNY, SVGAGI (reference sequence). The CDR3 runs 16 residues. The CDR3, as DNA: TGTGCCAGCAGTCCCGGACTAGCGGGGGGCACAGATACGCAGTATTTT. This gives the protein CASSPGLAGGTDTQYF.

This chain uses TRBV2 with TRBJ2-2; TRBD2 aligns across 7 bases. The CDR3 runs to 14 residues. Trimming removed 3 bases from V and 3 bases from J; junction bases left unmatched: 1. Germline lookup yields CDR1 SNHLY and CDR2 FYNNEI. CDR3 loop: CASSEGGYTGELFF. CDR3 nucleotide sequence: TGTGCCAGCAGTGAGGGGGGGTACACCGGGGAGCTGTTTTTT.